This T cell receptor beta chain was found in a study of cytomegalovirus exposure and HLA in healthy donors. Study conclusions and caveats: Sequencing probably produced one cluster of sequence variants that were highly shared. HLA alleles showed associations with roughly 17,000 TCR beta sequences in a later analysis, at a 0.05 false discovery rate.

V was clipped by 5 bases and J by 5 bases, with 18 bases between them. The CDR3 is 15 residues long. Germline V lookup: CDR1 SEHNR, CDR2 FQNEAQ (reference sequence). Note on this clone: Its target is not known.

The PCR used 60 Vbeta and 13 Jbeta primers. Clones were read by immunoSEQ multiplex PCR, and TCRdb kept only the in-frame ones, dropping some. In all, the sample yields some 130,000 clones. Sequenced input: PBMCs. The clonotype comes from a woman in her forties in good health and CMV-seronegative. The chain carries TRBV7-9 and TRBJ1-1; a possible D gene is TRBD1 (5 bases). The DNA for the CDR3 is TGTGCCAGCAGCCCCCGAGGGGCTCGGGGGACTGAAGCTTTCTTT. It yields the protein CASSPRGARGTEAFF.